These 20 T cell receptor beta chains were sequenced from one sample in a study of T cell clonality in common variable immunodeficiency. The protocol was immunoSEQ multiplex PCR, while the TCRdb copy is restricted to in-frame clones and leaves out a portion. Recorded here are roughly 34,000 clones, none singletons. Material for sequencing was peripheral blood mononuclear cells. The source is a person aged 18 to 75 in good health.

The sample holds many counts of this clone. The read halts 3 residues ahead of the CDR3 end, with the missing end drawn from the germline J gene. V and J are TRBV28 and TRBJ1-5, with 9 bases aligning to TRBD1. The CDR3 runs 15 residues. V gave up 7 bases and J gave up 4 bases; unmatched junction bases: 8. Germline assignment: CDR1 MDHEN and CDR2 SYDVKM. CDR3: CASTLTGGRNQPQHF. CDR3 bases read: TGTGCCAGCACCTTGACAGGGGGAAGGAATCAGCCC.

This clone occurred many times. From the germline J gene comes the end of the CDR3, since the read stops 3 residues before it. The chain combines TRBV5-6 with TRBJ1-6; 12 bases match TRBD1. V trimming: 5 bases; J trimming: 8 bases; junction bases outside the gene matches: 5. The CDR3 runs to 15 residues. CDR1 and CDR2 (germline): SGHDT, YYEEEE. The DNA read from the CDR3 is TGTGCCAGCAGACCCGGGACAGGGGGCTATTCACCC. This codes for CASRPGTGGYSP. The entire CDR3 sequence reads CASRPGTGGYSPLHF.

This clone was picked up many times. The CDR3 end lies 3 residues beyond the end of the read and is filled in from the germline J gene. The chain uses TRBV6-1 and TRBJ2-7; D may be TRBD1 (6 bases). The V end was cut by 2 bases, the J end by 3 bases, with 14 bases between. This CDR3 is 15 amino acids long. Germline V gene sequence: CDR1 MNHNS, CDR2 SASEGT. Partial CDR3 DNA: TGTGCCAGCAGTGAATTCCCGGGACAAAACTACGAG. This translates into CASSEFPGQNYE. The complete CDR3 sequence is CASSEFPGQNYEQYF.

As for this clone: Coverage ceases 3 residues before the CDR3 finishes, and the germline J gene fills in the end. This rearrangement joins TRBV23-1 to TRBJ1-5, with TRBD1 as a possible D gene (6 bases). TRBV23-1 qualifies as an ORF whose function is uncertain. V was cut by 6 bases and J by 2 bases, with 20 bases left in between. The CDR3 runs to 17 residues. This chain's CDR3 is CASSLSTGLGGNQPQHF. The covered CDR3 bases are TGCGCCAGCAGCCTTTCAACAGGGCTTGGAGGCAATCAGCCC.

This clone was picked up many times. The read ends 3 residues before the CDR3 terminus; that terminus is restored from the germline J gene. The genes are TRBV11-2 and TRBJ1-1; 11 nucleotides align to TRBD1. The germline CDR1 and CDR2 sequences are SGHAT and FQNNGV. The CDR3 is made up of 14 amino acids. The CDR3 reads CASSKGQGERVAFF. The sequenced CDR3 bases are TGTGCCAGCAGCAAGGGACAGGGGGAAAGGGTA.

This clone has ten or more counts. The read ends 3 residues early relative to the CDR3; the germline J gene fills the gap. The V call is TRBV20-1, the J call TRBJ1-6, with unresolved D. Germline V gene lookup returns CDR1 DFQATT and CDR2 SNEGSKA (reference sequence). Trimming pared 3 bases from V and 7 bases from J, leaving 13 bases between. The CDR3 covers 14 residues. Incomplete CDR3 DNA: TGCAGTGCTAGGCGAGCAGGTCCCAATTCACCC. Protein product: CSARRAGPNSP. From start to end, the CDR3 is CSARRAGPNSPLHF.

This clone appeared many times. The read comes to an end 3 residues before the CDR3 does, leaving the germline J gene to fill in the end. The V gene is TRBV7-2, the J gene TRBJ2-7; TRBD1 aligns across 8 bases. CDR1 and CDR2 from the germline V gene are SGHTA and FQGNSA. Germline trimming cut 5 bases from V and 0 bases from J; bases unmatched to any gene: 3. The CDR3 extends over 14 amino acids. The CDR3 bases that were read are TGTGCCAGCAGCCGGGACAGGAGCTCCTACGAG. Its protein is CASSRDRSSYE. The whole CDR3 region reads CASSRDRSSYEQYF.

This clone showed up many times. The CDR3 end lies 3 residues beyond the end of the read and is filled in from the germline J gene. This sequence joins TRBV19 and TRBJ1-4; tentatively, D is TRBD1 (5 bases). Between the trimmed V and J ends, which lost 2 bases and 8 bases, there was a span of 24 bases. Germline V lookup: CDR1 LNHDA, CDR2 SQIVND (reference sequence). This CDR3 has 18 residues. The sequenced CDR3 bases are TGTGCCAGTAGTATAAGCGAGGGGAGCTCTCGGAGTAACGAAAAA. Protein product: CASSISEGSSRSNEK. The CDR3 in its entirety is CASSISEGSSRSNEKLFF.

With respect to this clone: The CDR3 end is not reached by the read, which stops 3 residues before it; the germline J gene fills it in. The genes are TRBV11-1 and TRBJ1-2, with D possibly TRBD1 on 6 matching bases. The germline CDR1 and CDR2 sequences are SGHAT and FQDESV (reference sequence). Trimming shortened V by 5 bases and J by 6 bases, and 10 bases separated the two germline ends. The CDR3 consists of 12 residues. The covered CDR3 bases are TGTGCCAGCAGCATCTACAGGGATGGC. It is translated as CASSIYRDG. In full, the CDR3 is CASSIYRDGYTF.

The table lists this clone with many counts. The part of the CDR3 DNA that was read is TGCAGCGCCGTGAGGGGTCTCTACGAG. Translated: CSAVRGLYE. From start to end, the CDR3 is CSAVRGLYEQYF. This chain uses TRBV20-1 with TRBJ2-7, with D perhaps being TRBD1 or TRBD2 (5 bases each). Sequencing ends 3 residues short of the CDR3 end; the germline J gene provides the rest. CDR1 DFQATT and CDR2 SNEGSKA come from the germline V gene (reference sequence). This CDR3 contains 12 residues.

The part of the CDR3 DNA that was read is TGTGCCAGCAGCCTACTTCGACAGGCAGATACG. It encodes CASSLLRQADT. In full, the CDR3 reads CASSLLRQADTQYF. J is TRBJ2-3 and V is TRBV11-2, with D possibly matching TRBD1 (6 bases). The CDR3 end is not reached by the read, which stops 3 residues before it; the germline J gene fills it in. Germline V gives CDR1 SGHAT, CDR2 FQNNGV. This CDR3 region has 14 residues. Trimming took off 5 bases at V and 4 bases at J, with 13 bases between the two ends.

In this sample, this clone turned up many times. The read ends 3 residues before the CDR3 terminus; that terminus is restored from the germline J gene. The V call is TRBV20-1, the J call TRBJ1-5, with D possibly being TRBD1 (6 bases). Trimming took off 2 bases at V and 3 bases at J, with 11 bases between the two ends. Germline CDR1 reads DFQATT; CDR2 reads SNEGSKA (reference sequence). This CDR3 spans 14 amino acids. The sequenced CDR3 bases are TGCAGTGCTAGAACGTGGGACAACAATCAGCCC. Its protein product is CSARTWDNNQP. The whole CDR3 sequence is CSARTWDNNQPQHF.

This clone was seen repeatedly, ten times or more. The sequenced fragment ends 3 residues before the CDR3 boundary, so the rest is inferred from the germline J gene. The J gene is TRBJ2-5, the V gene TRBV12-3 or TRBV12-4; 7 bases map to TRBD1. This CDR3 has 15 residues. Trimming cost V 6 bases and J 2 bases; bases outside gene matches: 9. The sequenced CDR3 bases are TGTGCCAGCAGACCGGGGACAGAATATCAAGAGACC. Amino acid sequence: CASRPGTEYQET. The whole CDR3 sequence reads CASRPGTEYQETQYF.

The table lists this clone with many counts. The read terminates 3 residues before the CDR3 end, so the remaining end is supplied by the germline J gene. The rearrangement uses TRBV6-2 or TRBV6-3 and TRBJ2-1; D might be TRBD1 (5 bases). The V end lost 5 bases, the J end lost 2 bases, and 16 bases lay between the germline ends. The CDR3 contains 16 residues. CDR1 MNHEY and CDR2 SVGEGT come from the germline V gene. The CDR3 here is CASSDPGPGAYNEQFF. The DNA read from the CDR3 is TGTGCCAGCAGTGACCCAGGGCCGGGCGCCTACAATGAG.

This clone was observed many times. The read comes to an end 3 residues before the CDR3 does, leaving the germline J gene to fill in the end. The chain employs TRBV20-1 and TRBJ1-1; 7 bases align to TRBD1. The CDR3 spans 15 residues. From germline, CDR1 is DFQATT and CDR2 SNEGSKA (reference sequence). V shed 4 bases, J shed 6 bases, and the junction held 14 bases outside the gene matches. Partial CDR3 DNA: TGCAGTGCTACGCCAAGGGGACAGCCCCTCGCTGAA. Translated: CSATPRGQPLAE. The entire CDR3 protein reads CSATPRGQPLAEAFF.

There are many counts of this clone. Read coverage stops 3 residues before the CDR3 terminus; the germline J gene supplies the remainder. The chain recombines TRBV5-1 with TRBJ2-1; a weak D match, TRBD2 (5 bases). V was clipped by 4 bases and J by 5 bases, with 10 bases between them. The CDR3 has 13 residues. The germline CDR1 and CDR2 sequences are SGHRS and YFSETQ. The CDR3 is CASSQTSNNEQFF. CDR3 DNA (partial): TGCGCCAGCAGCCAAACTAGTAACAATGAG.

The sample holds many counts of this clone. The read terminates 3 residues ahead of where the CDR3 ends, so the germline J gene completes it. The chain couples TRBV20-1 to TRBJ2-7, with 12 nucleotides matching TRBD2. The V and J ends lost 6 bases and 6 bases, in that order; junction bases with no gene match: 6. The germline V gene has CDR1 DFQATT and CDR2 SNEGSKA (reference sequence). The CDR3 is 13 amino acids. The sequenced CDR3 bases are TGCAGTGCGGAACTAGCGGGAGGTTCCGAG. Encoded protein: CSAELAGGSE. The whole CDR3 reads CSAELAGGSEQYF.

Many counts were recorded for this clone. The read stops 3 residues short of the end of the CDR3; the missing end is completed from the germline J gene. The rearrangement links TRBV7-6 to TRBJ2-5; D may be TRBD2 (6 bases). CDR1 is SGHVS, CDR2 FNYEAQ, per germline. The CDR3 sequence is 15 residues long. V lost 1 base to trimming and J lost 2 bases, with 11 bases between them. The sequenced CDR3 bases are TGTGCCAGCAGCTTAGTGGCAGGGACTCAAGAGACC. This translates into CASSLVAGTQET. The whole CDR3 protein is CASSLVAGTQETQYF.

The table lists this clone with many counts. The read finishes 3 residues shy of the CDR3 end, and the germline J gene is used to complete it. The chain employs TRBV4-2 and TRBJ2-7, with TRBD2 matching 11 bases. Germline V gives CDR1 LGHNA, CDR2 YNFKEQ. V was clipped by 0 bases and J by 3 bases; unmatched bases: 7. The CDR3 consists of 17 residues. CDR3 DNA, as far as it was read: TGTGCCAGCAGCCAAGACGAGGGACTAGCGGTCGTCTACGAG. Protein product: CASSQDEGLAVVYE. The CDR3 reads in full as CASSQDEGLAVVYEQYF.

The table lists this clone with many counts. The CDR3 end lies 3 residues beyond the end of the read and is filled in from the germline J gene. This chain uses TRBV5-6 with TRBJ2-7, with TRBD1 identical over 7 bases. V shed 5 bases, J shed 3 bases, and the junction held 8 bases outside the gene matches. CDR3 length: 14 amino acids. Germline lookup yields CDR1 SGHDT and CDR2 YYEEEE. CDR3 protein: CASRKGQRGYEQYF. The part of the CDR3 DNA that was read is TGTGCCAGCAGAAAGGGACAGCGAGGCTACGAG.